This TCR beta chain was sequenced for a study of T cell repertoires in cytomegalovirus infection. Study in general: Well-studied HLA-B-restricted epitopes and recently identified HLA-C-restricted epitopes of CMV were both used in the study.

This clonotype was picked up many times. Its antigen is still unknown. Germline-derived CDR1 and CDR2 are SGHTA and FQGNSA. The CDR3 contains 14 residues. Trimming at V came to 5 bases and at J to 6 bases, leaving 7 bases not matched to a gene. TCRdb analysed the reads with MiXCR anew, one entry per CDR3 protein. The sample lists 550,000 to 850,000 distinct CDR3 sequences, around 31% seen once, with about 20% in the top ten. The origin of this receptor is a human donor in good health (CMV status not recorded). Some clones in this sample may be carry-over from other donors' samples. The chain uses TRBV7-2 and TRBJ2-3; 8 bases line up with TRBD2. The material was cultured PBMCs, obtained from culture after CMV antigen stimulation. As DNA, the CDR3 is TGTGCCAGCAGCACCGGGGGGGCCGTGGATACGCAGTATTTT. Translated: CASSTGGAVDTQYF.